Sequencing of this TCR beta chain was carried out in a study of T cell repertoires in cytomegalovirus infection. The wider study: CMV infection plus the matching HLA type was flagged by public TCR beta signatures.

TCRdb reprocessed the reads with MiXCR, giving one entry per CDR3 protein. The table shows about 830,000 distinct CDR3 sequences, with 30% to 35% occurring only once. This CDR3 spans 14 amino acids. Concerning this clonotype: Its antigen is currently unknown.

Study outcomes and limitations: Carriage of CMV together with the relevant HLA was identifiable through cumulative public TCR beta family frequency. HLA-C-restricted CMV-specific TCR beta clonotypes were dominant in the ex vivo response.

The rearrangement uses TRBV12-3 or TRBV12-4 and TRBJ2-7; 7 bases fit TRBD1. The source of this sequence is a human donor in good health (CMV status not recorded). Some clones in this sample may be carry-over from other donors' samples. The sequenced sample was cultured CD8+ T cells from PBMCs, obtained from culture after CMV antigen stimulation. The CDR3 DNA sequence: TGTGCCAGCAGTCTACAGGGGCTAGGCTACGGGCAGTACGTC. This encodes CASSLQGLGYGQYV.